This entry describes one T cell receptor (beta chain). This specimen belongs to a study of spatial heterogeneity in lung cancer. TCRdb recomputed calls from the 5' RACE reads with MiXCR, one row per CDR3 protein. The table records about 22,000 distinct CDR3 sequences, about 4.5% of them present only once. CDR1 is SGHVS, CDR2 FNYEAQ, per germline. The CDR3 consists of 20 residues. Losses at the gene ends were 0 bases for V and 2 bases for J; bases not matched to a gene: 5. As for time point: sample taken at primary tumor resection. Whole RNA, which was extracted from tumor, nontumor lung tissue or frozen PBMC, was sequenced without any cell sorting.

The receptor comes from a male donor with early-stage non-small cell lung cancer. The V gene is TRBV7-6, the J gene TRBJ2-6; 15 nucleotides align to TRBD2. The sample consisted of PBMCs, taken at surgery. The CDR3 spells CASSLAGLAGGGTGANVLTF. As DNA, the CDR3 is TGTGCCAGCAGCTTAGCGGGACTAGCGGGAGGCGGAACTGGGGCCAACGTCCTGACTTTC.